The rows below give T cell receptor beta chains drawn from one sample of a study of cytomegalovirus exposure and HLA in healthy donors. The repertoire was sequenced with immunoSEQ multiplex PCR; TCRdb's copy has only in-frame clones and lacks some. The top ten clones hold roughly 1.3% of a sample with roughly 180,000 clones, roughly 85% of them seen once. The sequenced sample was PBMCs. The receptors originated from a man between 25 and 39 years old in good health and CMV-seronegative. Both conserved end residues are trimmed from each CDR3. The order of the fields is V gene, CDR3 protein.

TRBV30,AWSPQRGNSPLH
TRBV10-2,ASSEGWGGGTEAF
TRBV7-2,ASSLEIGRVYSPLH
TRBV15,ATSRDRSRGSSYEQY
TRBV5-1,ASSPTGGTSLYEQY
TRBV30,AWNRGTSGSNEQF
TRBV18,ASSPGQGNTGELF
TRBV19,ASEDRTWSNQPQH
TRBV6-1,ASSERGGGNQPQH
TRBV5-1,ASSRTSSGYYEQY
TRBV29-1,SVGATGANVLT
TRBV27,ASRQPRENEQY
TRBV6-1,ASSEEGGGQPQH
TRBV5-4,ASTRDRGNTIY
TRBV9,ASSSGLGGDTQY
TRBV5-1,ASSFTGTGIYEQY
TRBV5-1,ASSSQGNYGYT
TRBV11-3,ASSLGQDNEQF
TRBV7-2,ASSFSGGEQY
TRBV6-1,ASSEGAGSSYEQY
TRBV19,ASSMVWHSSYNEQF
TRBV28,ASSSPSTSGGKNTGELF
TRBV7-3,ASSSGSGETQY
TRBV2,ASSDGQGGGNTIY
TRBV6-5,ASRGETDHKAF
TRBV2,ASSLPGQGFAGELF
TRBV4-1,ASSQDRGQETQY
TRBV18,ASSPQGVYEQY
TRBV30,AWGGQLTYEQY
TRBV11-2,ASSTNRQSLEY
TRBV6-5,ATGSRGDSGYT
TRBV5-4,ASSPDRVSMNTEAF
TRBV5-1,ASSLRDPEGEAF
TRBV5-1,ASRSSGVGEQY
TRBV7-8,ASSRDRESSYNSPLH
TRBV28,ASSGGTTENTEAF
TRBV4-1,ASSPTSRPTGNGYT
TRBV6-6,ASSYSGEGPGSPLH
TRBV7-8,ASSPPGRGTVYEQY
TRBV7-2,ASSFPYEQY
TRBV28,ASSWDTRMRI
TRBV7-2,ASSLVGSARVPEAF
TRBV9,ASSPLFGLATYEQY
TRBV29-1,SVGQGAAYEQY
TRBV7-3,ASSLVAGVMDEQF
TRBV28,ASSLRLLSGQGRETQY
TRBV5-1,ASSLVPTGGYT